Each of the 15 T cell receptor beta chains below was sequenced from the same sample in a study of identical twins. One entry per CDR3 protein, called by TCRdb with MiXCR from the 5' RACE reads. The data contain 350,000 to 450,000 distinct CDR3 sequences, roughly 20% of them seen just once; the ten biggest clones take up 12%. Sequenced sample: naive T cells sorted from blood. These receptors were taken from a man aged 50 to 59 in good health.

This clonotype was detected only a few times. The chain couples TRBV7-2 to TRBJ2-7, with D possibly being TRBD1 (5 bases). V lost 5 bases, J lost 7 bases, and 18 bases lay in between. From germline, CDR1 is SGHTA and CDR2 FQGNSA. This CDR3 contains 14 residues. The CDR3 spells CASSRIGASLEQYF. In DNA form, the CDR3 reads TGTGCCAGCAGCCGCATAGGGGCCTCTCTTGAGCAGTACTTC.

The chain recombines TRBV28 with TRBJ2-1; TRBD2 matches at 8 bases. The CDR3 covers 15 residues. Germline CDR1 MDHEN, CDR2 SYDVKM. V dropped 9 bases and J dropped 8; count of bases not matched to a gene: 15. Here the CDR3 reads CASSASGSNEDEQFF. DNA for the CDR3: TGTGCCAGTTCAGCTAGCGGGTCGAATGAAGATGAGCAGTTCTTC.

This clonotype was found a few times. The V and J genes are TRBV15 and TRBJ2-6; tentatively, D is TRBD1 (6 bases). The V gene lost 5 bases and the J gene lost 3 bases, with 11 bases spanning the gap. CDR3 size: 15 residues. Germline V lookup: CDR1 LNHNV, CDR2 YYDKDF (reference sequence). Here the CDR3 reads CATSLQGSGANVLTF. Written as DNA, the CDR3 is TGTGCCACCAGCCTACAGGGTAGTGGGGCCAACGTCCTGACTTTC. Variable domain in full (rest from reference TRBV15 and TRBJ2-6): DAMVIQNPRYQVTQFGKPVTLSCSQTLNHNVMYWYQQKSSQAPKLLFHYYDKDFNNEADTPDNFQSRRPNTSFCFLDIRSPGLGDTAMYLCATSLQGSGANVLTFGAGSRLTVL.

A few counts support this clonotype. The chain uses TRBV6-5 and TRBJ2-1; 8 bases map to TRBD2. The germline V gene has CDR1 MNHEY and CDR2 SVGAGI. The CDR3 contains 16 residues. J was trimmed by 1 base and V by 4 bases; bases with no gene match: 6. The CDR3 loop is CASSSLAGRSYNEQFF. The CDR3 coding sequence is TGTGCCAGCAGTTCTCTAGCGGGTCGGTCCTACAATGAGCAGTTCTTC.

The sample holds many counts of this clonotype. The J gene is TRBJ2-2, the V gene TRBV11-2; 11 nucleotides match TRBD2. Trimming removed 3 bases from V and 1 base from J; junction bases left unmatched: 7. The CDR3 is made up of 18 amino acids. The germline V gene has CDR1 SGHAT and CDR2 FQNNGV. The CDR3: CASSLEPGLAVNTGELFF. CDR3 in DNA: TGTGCCAGCAGCTTGGAACCGGGACTAGCGGTGAACACCGGGGAGCTGTTTTTT.

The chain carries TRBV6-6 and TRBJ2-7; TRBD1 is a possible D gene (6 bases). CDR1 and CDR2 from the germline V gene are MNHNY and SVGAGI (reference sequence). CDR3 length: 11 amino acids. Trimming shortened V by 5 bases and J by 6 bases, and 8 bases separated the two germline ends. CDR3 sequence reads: CASSTGFEQYF. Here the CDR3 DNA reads TGTGCCAGCAGTACAGGGTTCGAGCAGTACTTC.

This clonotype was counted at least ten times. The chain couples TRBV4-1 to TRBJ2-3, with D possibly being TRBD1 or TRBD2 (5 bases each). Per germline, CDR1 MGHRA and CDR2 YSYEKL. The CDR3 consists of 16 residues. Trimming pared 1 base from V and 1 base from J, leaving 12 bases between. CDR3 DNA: TGCGCCAGCAGCCAAGCCAGGGAGCGTGGCACAGATACGCAGTATTTT. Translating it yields CASSQARERGTDTQYF.

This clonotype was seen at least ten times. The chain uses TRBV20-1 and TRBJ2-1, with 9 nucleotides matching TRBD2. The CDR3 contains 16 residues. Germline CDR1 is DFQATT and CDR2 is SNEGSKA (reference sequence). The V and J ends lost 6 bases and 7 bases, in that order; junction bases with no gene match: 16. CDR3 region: CSAQLAGGWYNNEQFF. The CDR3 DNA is TGCAGTGCGCAACTAGCGGGTGGGTGGTATAATAATGAGCAGTTCTTC.

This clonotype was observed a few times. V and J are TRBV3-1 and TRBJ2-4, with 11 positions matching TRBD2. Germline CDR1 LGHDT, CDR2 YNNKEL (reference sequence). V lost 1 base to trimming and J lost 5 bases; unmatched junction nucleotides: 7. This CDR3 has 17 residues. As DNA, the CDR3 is TGTGCCAGCAGCCAAGTTGGAGGTAGCGGGAGGGAAAACATTCAGTACTTC. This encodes CASSQVGGSGRENIQYF.

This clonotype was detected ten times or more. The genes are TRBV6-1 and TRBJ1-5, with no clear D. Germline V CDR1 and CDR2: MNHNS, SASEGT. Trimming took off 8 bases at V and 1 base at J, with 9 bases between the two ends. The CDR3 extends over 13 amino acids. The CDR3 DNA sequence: TGTGCCAGCTTAATCGGCAGCAATCAGCCCCAGCATTTT. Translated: CASLIGSNQPQHF.

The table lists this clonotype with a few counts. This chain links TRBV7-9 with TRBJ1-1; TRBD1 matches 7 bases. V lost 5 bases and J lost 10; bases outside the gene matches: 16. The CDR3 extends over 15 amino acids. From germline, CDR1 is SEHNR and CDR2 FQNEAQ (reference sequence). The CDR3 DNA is TGTGCCAGCAGCCTCCCGGGACAGCTTGAGGATGTAGCTTTCTTT. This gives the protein CASSLPGQLEDVAFF.

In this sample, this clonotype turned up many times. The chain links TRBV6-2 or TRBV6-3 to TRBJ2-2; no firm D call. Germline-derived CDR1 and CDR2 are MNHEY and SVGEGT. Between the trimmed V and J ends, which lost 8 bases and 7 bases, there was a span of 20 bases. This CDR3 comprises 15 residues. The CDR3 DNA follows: TGTGCCAGCGGAATCCCCCTAAGGGCCGGCGGGGAGCTGTTTTTT. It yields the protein CASGIPLRAGGELFF.

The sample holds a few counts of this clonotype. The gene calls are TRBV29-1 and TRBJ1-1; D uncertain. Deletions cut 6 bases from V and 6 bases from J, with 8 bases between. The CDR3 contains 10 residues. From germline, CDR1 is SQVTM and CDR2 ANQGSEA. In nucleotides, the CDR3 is TGCAGCGTCATGGACGCTGAAGCTTTCTTT. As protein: CSVMDAEAFF.

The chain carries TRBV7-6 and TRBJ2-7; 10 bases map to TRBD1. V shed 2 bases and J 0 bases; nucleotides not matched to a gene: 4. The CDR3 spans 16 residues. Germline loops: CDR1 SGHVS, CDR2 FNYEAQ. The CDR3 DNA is TGTGCCAGCAGCTTAAGTGGGACAGGGGCCTCCTACGAGCAGTACTTC. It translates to CASSLSGTGASYEQYF.

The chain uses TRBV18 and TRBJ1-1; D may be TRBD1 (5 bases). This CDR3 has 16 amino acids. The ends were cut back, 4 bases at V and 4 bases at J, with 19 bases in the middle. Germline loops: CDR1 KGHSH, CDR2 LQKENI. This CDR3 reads CASSQLNPGLPTEAFF. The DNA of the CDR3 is TGTGCCAGCTCACAACTGAACCCGGGACTCCCCACTGAAGCTTTCTTT.